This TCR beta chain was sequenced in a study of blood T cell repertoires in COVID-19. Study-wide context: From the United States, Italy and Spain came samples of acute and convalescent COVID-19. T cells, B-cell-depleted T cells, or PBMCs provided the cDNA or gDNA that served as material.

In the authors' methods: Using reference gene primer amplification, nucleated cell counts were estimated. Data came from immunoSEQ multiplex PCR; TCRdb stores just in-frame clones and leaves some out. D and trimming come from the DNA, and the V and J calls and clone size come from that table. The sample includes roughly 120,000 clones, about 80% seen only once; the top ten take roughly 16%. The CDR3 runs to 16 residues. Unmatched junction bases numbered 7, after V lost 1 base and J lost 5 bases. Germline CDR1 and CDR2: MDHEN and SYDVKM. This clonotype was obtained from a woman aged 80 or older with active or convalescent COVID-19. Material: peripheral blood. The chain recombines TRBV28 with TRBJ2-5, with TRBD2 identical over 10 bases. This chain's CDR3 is CASSLSLASGSETQYF. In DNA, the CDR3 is TGTGCCAGCAGTTTATCGTTGGCTAGCGGGAGTGAGACCCAGTACTTC.